These 6 T cell receptor beta chains share one sample of origin, sequenced in a study of cytomegalovirus exposure and HLA in healthy donors. It was with 60 Vbeta and 13 Jbeta primers that the PCR ran. Some clones are missing from TCRdb's copy, which holds only in-frame ones; the method was immunoSEQ multiplex PCR. This sample has about 200,000 clones, with 73% found just once. The specimen was PBMCs. These receptors were collected from a woman aged 25 to 45 in good health and CMV-seronegative.

The rearrangement links TRBV7-9 to TRBJ1-2, with D possibly matching TRBD1 (6 bases). The CDR3 is made up of 15 amino acids. In germline, CDR1 is SEHNR, CDR2 FQNEAQ (reference sequence). The V gene lost 0 bases and the J gene lost 4 bases, with 12 bases spanning the gap. Here the CDR3 reads CASSLAAGVGYGYTF. The CDR3 bases are TGTGCCAGCAGCTTAGCGGCAGGGGTCGGCTATGGCTACACCTTC.

In the case of this clone: One junction end disagrees with the germline gene, perhaps due to a read error. The chain employs TRBV7-2 and TRBJ2-5; 9 bases fit TRBD2. The CDR3 is made up of 12 amino acids. CDR1 and CDR2 from the germline V gene are SGHTA and FQGNSA. CDR3 nucleotide sequence: TGTGCCAGCAGCTTGGCCGGGACTAGCTTCAACTTC. Protein: CASSLAGTSFNF.

The CDR3 protein is CASSPWGDGYEQYF. DNA of the CDR3: TGTGCCAGCTCCCCCTGGGGAGACGGGTACGAGCAGTACTTC. The chain is built from TRBV18 and TRBJ2-7, with a tentative D call TRBD2 (5 bases). Germline CDR1 reads KGHSH; CDR2 reads LQKENI. This CDR3 has 14 residues. V lost 6 bases and J lost 4, with 16 bases in between.

The V and J genes are TRBV5-6 and TRBJ2-1; D perhaps matches TRBD2 (5 bases). V was shortened by 0 bases and J by 7 bases, with 8 bases between the two germline ends. CDR3 size: 13 residues. Looked up from germline, CDR1 is SGHDT and CDR2 is YYEEEE. The CDR3 coding sequence is TGTGCCAGCAGCTTGGCGGGAAGTAATGAGCAGTTCTTC. It specifies CASSLAGSNEQFF.

The rearrangement uses TRBV4-3 and TRBJ2-7, with TRBD1 identical over 11 bases. The CDR3 length is 17 residues. CDR1 is LGHNA and CDR2 is YSLEER in the germline V gene. The trim removed 0 bases at V and 4 bases at J, leaving 8 bases unmatched. CDR3 nucleotide sequence: TGCGCCAGCAGCCAAGATCGTCGCGGACAGGGGGCTTACGAGCAGTACTTC. Protein: CASSQDRRGQGAYEQYF.

The chain combines TRBV19 with TRBJ2-7, with 7 bases lining up with TRBD2. Germline-derived CDR1 and CDR2 are LNHDA and SQIVND (reference sequence). J lost 7 bases, V lost 11 bases, and 20 bases had no gene match. The CDR3 loop spans 15 amino acids. This CDR3 is CASKKERDGFGEQYF. CDR3 coding DNA: TGTGCCTCCAAAAAAGAGCGGGACGGCTTTGGGGAGCAGTACTTC.